The source of this T cell receptor beta chain is a study of T-cell reconstitution after alpha-beta-depleted transplantation in children. Unique molecular identifiers were used to barcode this TCRbeta library. TCRdb reprocessed the PCR reads via MiXCR and lists one record per CDR3 protein. The sample contains about 980,000 distinct CDR3 sequences, about 29% of which appear only once. Sequences were derived from PBMCs, mostly from graft donor cells, sampled 360 days after TCRalphabeta/CD19-depleted stem cell transplant. The clonotype was recovered from a boy less than two years old who had a stem cell transplant for SCID, so the T cells may come from the graft donor.

The CDR3 DNA follows: TGTGCCAGCAGTTACTCCGCTAAGGGTTACGAGCAGTACTTC. Translation gives CASSYSAKGYEQYF. The chain employs TRBV6-5 and TRBJ2-7; D is unclear. The CDR3 extends over 14 amino acids. CDR1 MNHEY and CDR2 SVGAGI come from the germline V gene. Trimming took 0 bases from V and 4 from J, leaving 10 bases between them.